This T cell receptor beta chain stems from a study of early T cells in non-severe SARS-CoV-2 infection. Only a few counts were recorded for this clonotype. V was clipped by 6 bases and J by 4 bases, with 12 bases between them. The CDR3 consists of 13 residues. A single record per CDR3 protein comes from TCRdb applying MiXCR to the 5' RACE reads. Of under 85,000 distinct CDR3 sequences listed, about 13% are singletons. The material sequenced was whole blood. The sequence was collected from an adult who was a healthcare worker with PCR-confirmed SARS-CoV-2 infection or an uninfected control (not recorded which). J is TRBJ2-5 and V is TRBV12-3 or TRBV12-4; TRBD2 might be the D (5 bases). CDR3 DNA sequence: TGTGCCAGCAGAAGGCCAGGAGGAGAGACCCAGTACTTC. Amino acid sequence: CASRRPGGETQYF.